This T cell receptor (beta chain) was sequenced during a study of graft-versus-host responses after intestinal transplantation. The wider study: Anti-thymocyte globulin induction was given to all recipients, followed by tacrolimus and steroids for 2 to 3 years. Study-level results: When patients had graft-donor T cell macrochimerism, their allografts held high graft-versus-host to host-versus-graft clonal ratios.

CDR1 is MNHNS, CDR2 SASEGT, per germline. This CDR3 is built from 15 residues. Trimming removed 6 bases at V and 2 bases at J, with 14 bases between. Worth noting for this clone: Its antigen is not known.

This table comes from immunoSEQ multiplex PCR, and its TCRdb copy is limited to in-frame clones, with some not included. The sample carries about 82,000 clones, 75% to 95% recorded once. The source of this sequence is a human donor who was the organ donor for an intestinal transplant. The chain joins TRBV6-1 to TRBJ2-1; D is uncertain. The sequencing here drew on unstimulated CD4+ T cells sorted from spleen or lymph node cells, taken before transplant. Here the CDR3 DNA reads TGTGCCAGCAGAGGTACTGACTCTGCCTACAATGAGCAGTTCTTC. Protein product: CASRGTDSAYNEQFF.